The 8 T cell receptor beta chains below all came from one sample that was sequenced in a study of identical twins. MiXCR, run by TCRdb on the 5' RACE reads, gives a single entry per CDR3 protein. Here the sample spans approximately 600,000 distinct CDR3 sequences, approximately 10% being singletons. These same records also appear under a second study, on yellow fever vaccine responses in identical twins.

Material: PBMCs. Every receptor here comes from a woman younger than 35 in good health.

This clonotype has only a few counts. This rearrangement joins TRBV7-2 to TRBJ2-5, with D perhaps TRBD1 (5 bases). This CDR3 comprises 15 residues. Germline-derived CDR1 and CDR2 are SGHTA and FQGNSA. Trimming took off 2 bases at V and 1 base at J, with 11 bases between the two ends. CDR3 region: CASSLSDRFQETQYF. The DNA for the CDR3 is TGTGCCAGCAGCTTATCTGACAGATTCCAAGAGACCCAGTACTTC.

In regard to this clonotype: This may stem from a read error, because a much larger clone lies one nucleotide away. The chain recombines TRBV7-9 with TRBJ2-2; tentatively, D is TRBD1 or TRBD2 (6 bases each). This CDR3 has 14 amino acids. Germline V lookup: CDR1 SEHNR, CDR2 FQNEAQ (reference sequence). CDR3 sequence: CASSPGADTRELFF. The CDR3 region has the DNA TGTGCCAGCAGCCCGGGGGCCGACACCCGGGAGCTGTTTTTT.

The sample holds many counts of this clonotype. The genes are TRBV7-8 and TRBJ2-7; a possible D gene is TRBD1 (5 bases). The V gene lost 3 bases and the J gene lost 3 bases, with 9 bases spanning the gap. This CDR3 spans 13 amino acids. Germline V lookup: CDR1 SGHVS, CDR2 FQNEAQ. The CDR3 protein is CASSFNRIYEQYF. The CDR3, as DNA: TGTGCCAGCAGCTTTAACAGGATCTACGAGCAGTACTTC.

This clonotype came up many times. The chain couples TRBV3-1 to TRBJ2-6; D gene unclear. Germline V gene lookup returns CDR1 LGHDT and CDR2 YNNKEL (reference sequence). The V and J ends lost 4 bases and 4 bases respectively, with 5 bases between them. The CDR3 contains 13 residues. CDR3 coding DNA: TGTGCCAGCAGCCCGAGGGGGGCCAACGTCCTGACTTTC. This translates into CASSPRGANVLTF. Looking up the rest from reference TRBV3-1 and TRBJ2-6 gives the full variable domain: DTAVSQTPKYLVTQMGNDKSIKCEQNLGHDTMYWYKQDSKKFLKIMFSYNNKELIINETVPNRFSPKSPDKAHLNLHINSLELGDSAVYFCASSPRGANVLTFGAGSRLTVL.

In regard to this clonotype: A single base separates this from a much larger clone, so it may be a read error. This chain connects TRBV12-3 or TRBV12-4 to TRBJ2-7; 7 bases line up with TRBD1. CDR3 length: 11 residues. The V segment lost 6 bases and the J segment 6 bases; nucleotides outside the gene matches: 2. This CDR3 is CASRRTGEQYF. CDR3 nucleotides: TGTGCCAGCAGGCGGACAGGCGAGCAGTACTTC.

This clonotype has just a few counts. The chain employs TRBV29-1 and TRBJ2-2; D is undetermined. In germline, CDR1 is SQVTM, CDR2 ANQGSEA. Trimming cost V 5 bases and J 4 bases, with 14 bases left between them. This CDR3 contains 14 residues. The CDR3 is CSVSRGWGTGELFF. CDR3 sequence (DNA): TGCAGCGTTTCCCGTGGGTGGGGCACCGGGGAGCTGTTTTTT.

This clonotype was observed a handful of times. V is TRBV6-6 and J is TRBJ2-7; D gene unclear. Per the germline V gene, CDR1 is MNHNY and CDR2 is SVGAGI (reference sequence). The CDR3 totals 13 residues. The V and J ends lost 6 bases and 0 bases respectively, with 9 bases between them. CDR3 loop: CASRPLGSYEQYF. In nucleotides, the CDR3 is TGTGCCAGCAGACCTTTAGGCTCCTACGAGCAGTACTTC.

This clonotype has a count of ten or more. The J gene is TRBJ1-1, the V gene TRBV12-3 or TRBV12-4; D perhaps matches TRBD1 (5 bases). The CDR3 is 15 amino acids. Trimming took 6 bases from V and 4 from J, leaving 18 bases between them. Written as DNA, the CDR3 is TGTGCCAGCAGACCCTCGGGGGGAAGGGGCACTGAAGCTTTCTTT. Translated: CASRPSGGRGTEAFF.